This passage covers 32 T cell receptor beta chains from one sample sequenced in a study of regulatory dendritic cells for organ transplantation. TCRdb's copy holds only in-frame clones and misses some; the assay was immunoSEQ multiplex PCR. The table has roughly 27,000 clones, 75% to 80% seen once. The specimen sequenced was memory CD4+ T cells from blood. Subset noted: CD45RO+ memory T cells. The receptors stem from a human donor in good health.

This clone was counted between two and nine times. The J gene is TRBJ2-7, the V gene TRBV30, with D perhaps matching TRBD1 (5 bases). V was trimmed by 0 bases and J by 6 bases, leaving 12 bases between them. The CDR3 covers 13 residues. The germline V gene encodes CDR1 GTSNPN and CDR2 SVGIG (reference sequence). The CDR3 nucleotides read TGTGCCTGGAGTGTACAGGCCACTTCCGAGCAGTACTTC. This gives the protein CAWSVQATSEQYF.

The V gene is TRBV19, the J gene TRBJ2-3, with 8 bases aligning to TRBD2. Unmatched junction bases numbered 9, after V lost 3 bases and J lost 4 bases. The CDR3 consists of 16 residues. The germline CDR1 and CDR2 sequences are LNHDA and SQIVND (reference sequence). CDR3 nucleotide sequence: TGTGCCAGTAGTATTTCGTCTGCGGGGGGTTCAGATACGCAGTATTTT. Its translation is CASSISSAGGSDTQYF.

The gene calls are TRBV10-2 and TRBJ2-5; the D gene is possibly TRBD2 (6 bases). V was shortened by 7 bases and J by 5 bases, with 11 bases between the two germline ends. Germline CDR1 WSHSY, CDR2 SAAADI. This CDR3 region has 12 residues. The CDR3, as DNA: TGCGCCAGCACCCCGGCGGGGGAGACCCAGTACTTC. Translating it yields CASTPAGETQYF.

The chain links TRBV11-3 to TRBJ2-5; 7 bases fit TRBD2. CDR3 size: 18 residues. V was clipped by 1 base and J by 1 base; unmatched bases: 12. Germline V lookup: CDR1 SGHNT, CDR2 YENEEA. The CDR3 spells CASSLGLAVGSGQETQYF. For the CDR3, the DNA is TGTGCCAGCAGCTTAGGACTAGCTGTCGGTAGCGGCCAAGAGACCCAGTACTTC.

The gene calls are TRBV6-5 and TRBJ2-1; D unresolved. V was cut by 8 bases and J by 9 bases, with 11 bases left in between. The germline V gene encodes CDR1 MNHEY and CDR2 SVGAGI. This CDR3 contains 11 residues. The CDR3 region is CASRRMGEQFF. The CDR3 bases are TGTGCCAGCCGACGGATGGGTGAGCAGTTCTTC.

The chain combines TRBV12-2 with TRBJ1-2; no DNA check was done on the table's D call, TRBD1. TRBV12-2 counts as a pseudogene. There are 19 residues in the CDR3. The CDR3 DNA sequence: TGTGCAAGTCGCTTAGTGAAGACAGGGGTTTGGGTCGGCAACTATGGCTACACCTTC. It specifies CASRLVKTGVWVGNYGYTF.

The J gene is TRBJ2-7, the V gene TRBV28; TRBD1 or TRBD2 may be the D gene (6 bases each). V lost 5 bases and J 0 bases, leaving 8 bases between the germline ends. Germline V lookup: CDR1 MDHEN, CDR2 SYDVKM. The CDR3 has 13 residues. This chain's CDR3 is CASSGGPSYEQYF. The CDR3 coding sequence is TGTGCCAGCAGTGGGGGGCCCTCCTACGAGCAGTACTTC.

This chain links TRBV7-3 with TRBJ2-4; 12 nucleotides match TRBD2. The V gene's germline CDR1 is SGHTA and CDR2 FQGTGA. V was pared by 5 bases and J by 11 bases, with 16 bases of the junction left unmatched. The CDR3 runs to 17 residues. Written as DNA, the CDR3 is TGTGCCAGCAGCGCCCCTCTAGCGGGGGGGCCTAGGGGGCTTCAGTACTTC. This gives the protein CASSAPLAGGPRGLQYF. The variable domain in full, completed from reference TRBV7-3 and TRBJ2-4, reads GAGVSQTPSNKVTEKGKYVELRCDPISGHTALYWYRQSLGQGPEFLIYFQGTGAADDSGLPNDRFFAVRPEGSVSTLKIQRTERGDSAVYLCASSAPLAGGPRGLQYFGAGTRLSVL.

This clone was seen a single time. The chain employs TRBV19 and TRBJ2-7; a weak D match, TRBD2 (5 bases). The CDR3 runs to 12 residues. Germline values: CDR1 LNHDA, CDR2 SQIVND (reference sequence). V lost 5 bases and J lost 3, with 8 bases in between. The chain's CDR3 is CASSHGLYEQYF. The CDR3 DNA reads TGTGCCAGTAGTCACGGACTCTACGAGCAGTACTTC.

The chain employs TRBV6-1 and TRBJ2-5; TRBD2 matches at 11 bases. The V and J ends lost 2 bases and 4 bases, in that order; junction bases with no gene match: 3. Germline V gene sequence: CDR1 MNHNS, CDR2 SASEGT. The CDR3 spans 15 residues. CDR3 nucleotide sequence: TGTGCCAGCAGTGAACTAGCGGGGGGCGGAGAGACCCAGTACTTC. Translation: CASSELAGGGETQYF.

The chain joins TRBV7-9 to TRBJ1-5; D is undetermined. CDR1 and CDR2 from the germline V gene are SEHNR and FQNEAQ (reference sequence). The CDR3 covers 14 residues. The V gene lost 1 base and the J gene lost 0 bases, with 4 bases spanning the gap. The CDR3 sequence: CASSLDDSNQPQHF. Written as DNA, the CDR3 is TGTGCCAGCAGCTTAGACGATAGCAATCAGCCCCAGCATTTT.

The CDR3 sequence: CASRWDRAYEQYF. In nucleotides, the CDR3 is TGTGCCAGCAGATGGGACCGAGCCTACGAGCAGTACTTC. The chain uses TRBV2 and TRBJ2-7, with D possibly being TRBD1 or TRBD2 (5 bases each). V was trimmed by 6 bases and J by 2 bases, leaving 11 bases between them. This CDR3 contains 13 residues. The germline gives CDR1 SNHLY, CDR2 FYNNEI.

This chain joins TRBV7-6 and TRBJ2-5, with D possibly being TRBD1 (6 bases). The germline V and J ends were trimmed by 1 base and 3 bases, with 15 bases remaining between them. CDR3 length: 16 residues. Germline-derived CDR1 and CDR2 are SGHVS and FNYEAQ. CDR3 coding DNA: TGTGCCAGCAGCTTAGGGCCCGAACAGGGAGAAGAGACCCAGTACTTC. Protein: CASSLGPEQGEETQYF.

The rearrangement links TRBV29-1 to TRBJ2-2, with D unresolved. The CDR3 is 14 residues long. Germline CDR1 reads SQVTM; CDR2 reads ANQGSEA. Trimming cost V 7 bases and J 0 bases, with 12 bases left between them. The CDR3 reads CSAWSQSNTGELFF. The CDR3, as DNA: TGCAGCGCCTGGAGTCAGTCGAACACCGGGGAGCTGTTTTTT.

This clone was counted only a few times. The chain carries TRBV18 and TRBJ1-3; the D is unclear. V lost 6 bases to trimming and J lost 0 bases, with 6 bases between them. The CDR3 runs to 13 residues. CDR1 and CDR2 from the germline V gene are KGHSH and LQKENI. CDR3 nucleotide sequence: TGTGCCAGCTCCCCAGTCTCTGGAAACACCATATATTTT. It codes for CASSPVSGNTIYF.

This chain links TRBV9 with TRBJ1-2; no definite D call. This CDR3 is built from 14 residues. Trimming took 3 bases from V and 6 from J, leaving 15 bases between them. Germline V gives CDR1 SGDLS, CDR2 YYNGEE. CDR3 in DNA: TGTGCCAGCAGCGCCCTATTAGGGCCCCATGGCTACACCTTC. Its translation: CASSALLGPHGYTF.

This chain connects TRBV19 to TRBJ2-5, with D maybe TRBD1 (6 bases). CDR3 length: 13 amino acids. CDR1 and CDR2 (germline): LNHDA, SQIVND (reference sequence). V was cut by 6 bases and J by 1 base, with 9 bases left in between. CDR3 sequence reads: CASSRTAQETQYF. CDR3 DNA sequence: TGTGCCAGTAGCCGGACAGCCCAAGAGACCCAGTACTTC.

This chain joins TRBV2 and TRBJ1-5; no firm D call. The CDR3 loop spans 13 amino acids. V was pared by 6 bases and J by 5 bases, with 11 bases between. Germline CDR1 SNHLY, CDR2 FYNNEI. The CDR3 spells CASSEIRDQPQHF. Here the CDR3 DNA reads TGTGCCAGCAGCGAGATAAGGGATCAGCCCCAGCATTTT.

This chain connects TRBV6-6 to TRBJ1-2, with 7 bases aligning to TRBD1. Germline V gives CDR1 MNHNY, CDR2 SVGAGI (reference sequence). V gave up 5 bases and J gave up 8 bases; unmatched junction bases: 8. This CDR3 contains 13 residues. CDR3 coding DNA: TGTGCCAGCAGTGATCCTCAGGGGGGAGGCTACACCTTC. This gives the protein CASSDPQGGGYTF.

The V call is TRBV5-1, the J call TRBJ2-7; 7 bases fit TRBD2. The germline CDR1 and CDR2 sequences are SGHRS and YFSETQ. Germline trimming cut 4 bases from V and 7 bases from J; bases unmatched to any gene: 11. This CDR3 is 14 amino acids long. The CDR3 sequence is CASSQGLDKGEQYF. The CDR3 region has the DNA TGCGCCAGCAGCCAAGGACTAGATAAGGGAGAGCAGTACTTC.

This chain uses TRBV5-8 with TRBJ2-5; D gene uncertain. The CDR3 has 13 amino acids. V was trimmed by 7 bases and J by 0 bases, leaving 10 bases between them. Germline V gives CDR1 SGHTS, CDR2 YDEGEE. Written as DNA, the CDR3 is TGTGCCAGCTCCAGGCGGTACCAAGAGACCCAGTACTTC. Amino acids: CASSRRYQETQYF.

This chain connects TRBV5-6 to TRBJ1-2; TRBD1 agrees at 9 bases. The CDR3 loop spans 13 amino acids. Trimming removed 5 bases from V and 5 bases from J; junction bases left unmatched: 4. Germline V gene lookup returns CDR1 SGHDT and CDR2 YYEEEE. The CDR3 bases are TGTGCCAGCAGGACAGGGGGGACGTATGGCTACACCTTC. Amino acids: CASRTGGTYGYTF.

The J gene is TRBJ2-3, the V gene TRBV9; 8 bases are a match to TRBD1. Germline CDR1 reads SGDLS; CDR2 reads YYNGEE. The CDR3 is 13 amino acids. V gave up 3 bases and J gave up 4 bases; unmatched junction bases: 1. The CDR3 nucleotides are TGTGCCAGCAGCGAACAGGGGGCAGATACGCAGTATTTT. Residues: CASSEQGADTQYF.

CDR3 nucleotides: TGCGCCAGCAGCCAAGTTTTAGCGGGATCGTGGGAGCAGTTCTTC. Protein sequence: CASSQVLAGSWEQFF. The chain joins TRBV4-3 to TRBJ2-1, with 8 bases identical to TRBD2. After removal of 1 base from V and 10 bases from J, the junction contained 9 bases not matched to a gene. The CDR3 totals 15 residues. CDR1 is LGHNA, CDR2 YSLEER, per germline.

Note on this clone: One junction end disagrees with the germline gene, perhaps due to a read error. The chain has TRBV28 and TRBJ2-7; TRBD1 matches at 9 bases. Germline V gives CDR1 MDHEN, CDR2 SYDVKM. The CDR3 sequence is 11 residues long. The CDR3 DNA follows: TGTGCCAGCGGAGGACAGGGGTTATCCACCTTC. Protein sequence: CASGGQGLSTF.

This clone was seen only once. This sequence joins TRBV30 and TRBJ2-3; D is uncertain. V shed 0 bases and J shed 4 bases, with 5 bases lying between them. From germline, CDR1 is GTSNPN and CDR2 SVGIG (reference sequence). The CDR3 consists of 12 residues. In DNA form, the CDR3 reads TGTGCCTGGAGTGTAGTTCCAGATACGCAGTATTTT. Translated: CAWSVVPDTQYF.

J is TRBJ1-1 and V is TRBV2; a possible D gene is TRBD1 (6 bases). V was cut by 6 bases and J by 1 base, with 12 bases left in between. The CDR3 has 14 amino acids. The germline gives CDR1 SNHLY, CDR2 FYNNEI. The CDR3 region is CASRWTAANTEAFF. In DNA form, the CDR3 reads TGTGCCAGCAGGTGGACAGCAGCGAACACTGAAGCTTTCTTT.

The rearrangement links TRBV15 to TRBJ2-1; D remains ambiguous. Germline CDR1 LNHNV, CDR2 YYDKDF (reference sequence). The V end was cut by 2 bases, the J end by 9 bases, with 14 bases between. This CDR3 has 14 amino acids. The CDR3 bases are TGTGCCACCAGCAGAAGAGCTGCGGTCGGTGAGCAGTTCTTC. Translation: CATSRRAAVGEQFF. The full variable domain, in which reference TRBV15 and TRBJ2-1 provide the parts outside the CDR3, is DAMVIQNPRYQVTQFGKPVTLSCSQTLNHNVMYWYQQKSSQAPKLLFHYYDKDFNNEADTPDNFQSRRPNTSFCFLDIRSPGLGDTAMYLCATSRRAAVGEQFFGPGTRLTVL.

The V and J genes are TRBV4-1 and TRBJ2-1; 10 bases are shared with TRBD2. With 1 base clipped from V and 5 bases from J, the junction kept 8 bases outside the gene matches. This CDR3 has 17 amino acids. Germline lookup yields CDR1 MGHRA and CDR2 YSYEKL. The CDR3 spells CASSQGLRTSGNNEQFF. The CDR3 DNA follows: TGCGCCAGCAGCCAAGGCCTCCGGACTAGCGGAAACAATGAGCAGTTCTTC.

The CDR3 loop reads CASSQDWTGRTDTQYF. The CDR3 nucleotides read TGCGCCAGCAGCCAAGATTGGACAGGACGCACAGATACGCAGTATTTT. This sequence joins TRBV4-1 and TRBJ2-3, with 7 bases lining up with TRBD1. The ends lost 0 bases at V and 1 base at J; junction bases unmatched: 4. In germline, CDR1 is MGHRA, CDR2 YSYEKL. The CDR3 sequence is 16 residues long.

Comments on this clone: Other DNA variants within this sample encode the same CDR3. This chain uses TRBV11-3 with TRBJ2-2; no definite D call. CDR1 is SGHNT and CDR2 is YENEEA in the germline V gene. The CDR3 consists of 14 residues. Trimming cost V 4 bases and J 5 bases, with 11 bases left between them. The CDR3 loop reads CASSSRGNTGELFF. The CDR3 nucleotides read TGTGCCAGCAGCTCGAGAGGAAATACCGGGGAGCTGTTTTTT.

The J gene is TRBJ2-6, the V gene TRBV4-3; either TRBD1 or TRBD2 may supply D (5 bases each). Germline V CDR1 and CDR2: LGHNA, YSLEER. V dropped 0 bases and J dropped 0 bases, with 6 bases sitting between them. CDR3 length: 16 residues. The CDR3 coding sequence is TGCGCCAGCAGCCAAGATGGGACCTCTGGGGCCAACGTCCTGACTTTC. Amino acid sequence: CASSQDGTSGANVLTF.